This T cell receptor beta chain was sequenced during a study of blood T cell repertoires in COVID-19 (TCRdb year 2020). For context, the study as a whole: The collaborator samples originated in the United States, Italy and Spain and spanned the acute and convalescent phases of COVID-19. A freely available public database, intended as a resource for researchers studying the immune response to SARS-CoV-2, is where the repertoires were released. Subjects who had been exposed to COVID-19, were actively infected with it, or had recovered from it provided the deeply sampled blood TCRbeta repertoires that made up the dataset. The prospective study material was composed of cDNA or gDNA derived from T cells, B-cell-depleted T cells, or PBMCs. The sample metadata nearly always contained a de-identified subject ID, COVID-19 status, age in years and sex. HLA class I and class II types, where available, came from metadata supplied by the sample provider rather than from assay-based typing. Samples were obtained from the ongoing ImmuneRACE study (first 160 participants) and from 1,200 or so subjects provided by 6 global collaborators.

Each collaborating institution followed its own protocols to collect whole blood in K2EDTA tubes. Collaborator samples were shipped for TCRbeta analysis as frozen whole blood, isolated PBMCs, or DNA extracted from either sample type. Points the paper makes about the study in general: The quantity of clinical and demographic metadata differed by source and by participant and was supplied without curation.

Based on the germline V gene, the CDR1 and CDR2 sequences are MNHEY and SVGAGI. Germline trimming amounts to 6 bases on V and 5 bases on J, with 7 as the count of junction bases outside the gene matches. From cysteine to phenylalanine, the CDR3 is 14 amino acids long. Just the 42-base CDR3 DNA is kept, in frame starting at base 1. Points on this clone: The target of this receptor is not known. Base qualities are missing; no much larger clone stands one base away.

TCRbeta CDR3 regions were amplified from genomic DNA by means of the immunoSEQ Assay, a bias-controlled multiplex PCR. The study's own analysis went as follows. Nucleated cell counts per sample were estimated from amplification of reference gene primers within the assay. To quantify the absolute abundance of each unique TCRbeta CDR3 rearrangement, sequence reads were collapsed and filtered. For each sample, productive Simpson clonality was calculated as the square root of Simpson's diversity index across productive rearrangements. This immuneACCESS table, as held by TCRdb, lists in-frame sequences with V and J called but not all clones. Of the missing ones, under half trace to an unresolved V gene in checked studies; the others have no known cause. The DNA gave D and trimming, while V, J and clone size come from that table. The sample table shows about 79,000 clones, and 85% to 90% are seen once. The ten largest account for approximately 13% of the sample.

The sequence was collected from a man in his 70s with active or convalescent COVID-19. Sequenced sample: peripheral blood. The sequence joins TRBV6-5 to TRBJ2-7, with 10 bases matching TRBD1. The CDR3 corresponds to CASREDRGIDEQYF. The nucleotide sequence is TGTGCCAGCAGGGAGGACAGGGGGATCGACGAGCAGTACTTC.